Following are 30 T cell receptor beta chains from one sample sequenced in a study of blood T cell repertoires in COVID-19. Profiled with immunoSEQ multiplex PCR; TCRdb holds only in-frame clones, not every one. In the table there are over 75,000 clones, approximately 85% of which are singletons. Sequenced material: peripheral blood. The receptors were sampled from a human donor in a cohort sampled during active COVID-19.

V is TRBV30 and J is TRBJ2-7; 7 positions agree with TRBD1. Per germline, CDR1 GTSNPN and CDR2 SVGIG (reference sequence). J was trimmed by 0 bases and V by 2 bases; bases with no gene match: 4. The CDR3 totals 14 residues. CDR3 sequence: CAWSRDSGSYEQYF. DNA for the CDR3: TGTGCCTGGAGTAGGGACAGCGGCTCCTACGAGCAGTACTTC. The full variable domain, in which reference TRBV30 and TRBJ2-7 provide the parts outside the CDR3, is SQTIHQWPATLVQPVGSPLSLECTVEGTSNPNLYWYRQAAGRGLQLLFYSVGIGQISSEVPQNLSASRPQDRQFILSSKKLLLSDSGFYLCAWSRDSGSYEQYFGPGTRLTVT.

The chain couples TRBV7-2 to TRBJ2-2; the D gene is possibly TRBD1 (6 bases). The CDR3 has 14 amino acids. The V end was cut by 4 bases, the J end by 3 bases, with 9 bases between. Germline V gene data show CDR1 as SGHTA and CDR2 as FQGNSA. The CDR3 sequence is CASSSRGYTGELFF. The CDR3 DNA reads as TGTGCCAGCAGCTCCAGGGGTTACACCGGGGAGCTGTTTTTT. Drawing the rest from reference TRBV7-2 and TRBJ2-2, the complete variable domain is GAGVSQSPSNKVTEKGKDVELRCDPISGHTALYWYRQSLGQGLEFLIYFQGNSAPDKSGLPSDRFSAERTGGSVSTLTIQRTQQEDSAVYLCASSSRGYTGELFFGEGSRLTVL.

The rearrangement links TRBV29-1 to TRBJ1-2; D possibly corresponds to TRBD1 (6 bases). The CDR3 has 12 residues. The V end was cut by 5 bases, the J end by 3 bases, with 10 bases between. CDR1 SQVTM and CDR2 ANQGSEA come from the germline V gene. The CDR3: CSVLQGDYGYTF. The CDR3 region has the DNA TGCAGCGTTCTACAGGGTGACTATGGCTACACCTTC.

V usage is TRBV6-6 and J usage is TRBJ1-5; D is possibly TRBD1 (6 bases). Trimming left V 2 bases short and J 4 bases short, with 15 bases between. Germline CDR1 is MNHNY and CDR2 is SVGAGI (reference sequence). The CDR3 has 16 amino acids. In DNA form, the CDR3 reads TGTGCCAGCAGTTACCCTGTAGGGGGGGCAAATCAGCCCCAGCATTTT. This codes for CASSYPVGGANQPQHF.

The rearrangement uses TRBV5-4 and TRBJ2-7; 11 bases map to TRBD2. The germline V gene encodes CDR1 SGHNT and CDR2 YYREEE (reference sequence). V dropped 2 bases and J dropped 6; count of bases not matched to a gene: 7. The CDR3 consists of 15 residues. The CDR3: CASSFNLAGGAEQYF. CDR3 in DNA: TGTGCCAGCAGCTTTAATCTAGCGGGAGGAGCCGAGCAGTACTTC.

The chain uses TRBV25-1 and TRBJ2-1; 10 bases match TRBD2. V shed 8 bases and J 6 bases; nucleotides not matched to a gene: 10. Germline V gene lookup returns CDR1 MGHDK and CDR2 SYGVNS. The CDR3 has 15 amino acids. The CDR3 protein is CASRRGIAGGNEQFF. CDR3 nucleotides: TGTGCCAGCCGGAGGGGGATAGCGGGAGGCAATGAGCAGTTCTTC.

This clone came up once. The V call is TRBV10-1, the J call TRBJ2-3, with TRBD2 matching over 13 bases. The CDR3 consists of 16 residues. Germline CDR1 and CDR2: WNHNN and SYGVQD (reference sequence). V shed 4 bases, J shed 1 base, and the junction held 2 bases outside the gene matches. The DNA of the CDR3 is TGCGCCAGCAGTGGGACTAGCGGGGGTCGCACAGATACGCAGTATTTT. Translating gives CASSGTSGGRTDTQYF.

Turning to this clone: The sample contains more than one DNA sequence encoding this CDR3. This chain links TRBV5-4 with TRBJ1-2; 7 positions agree with TRBD1. Germline loops: CDR1 SGHNT, CDR2 YYREEE (reference sequence). After removal of 4 bases from V and 2 bases from J, the junction contained 2 bases not matched to a gene. The CDR3 length is 13 residues. The CDR3 region has the DNA TGTGCCAGCAGCCAGACAGGGAACTATGGCTACACCTTC. It codes for CASSQTGNYGYTF.

The chain recombines TRBV7-2 with TRBJ2-7; 11 bases fit TRBD2. In germline, CDR1 is SGHTA, CDR2 FQGNSA. The CDR3 has 15 residues. V trimming: 5 bases; J trimming: 5 bases; junction bases outside the gene matches: 8. The chain's CDR3 is CASSALAGAPHEQYF. CDR3 bases: TGTGCCAGCAGCGCACTAGCGGGAGCCCCCCACGAGCAGTACTTC.

The V and J genes are TRBV24-1 and TRBJ2-1, with 14 nucleotides matching TRBD2. Looked up from germline, CDR1 is KGHDR and CDR2 is SFDVKD. J gave up 10 bases and V 3 bases, and 4 bases lay outside the gene matches. The CDR3 is 15 residues long. Here the CDR3 reads CATSDPGLAGAEQFF. DNA for the CDR3: TGTGCCACCAGTGATCCGGGACTAGCGGGGGCCGAGCAGTTCTTC.

The chain uses TRBV7-8 and TRBJ2-1; a possible D gene is TRBD2 (7 bases). CDR3 length equals 12 residues. CDR1 is SGHVS and CDR2 is FQNEAQ in the germline V gene. Trimming removed 5 bases from V and 10 bases from J, with 12 bases in between. CDR3 nucleotides: TGTGCCAGCAGCCAAGGGGGGGTGGAGCAGTTCTTC. The encoded protein is CASSQGGVEQFF.

Worth noting for this clone: Other DNA sequences within the sample encode an identical CDR3. The gene calls are TRBV7-2 and TRBJ2-3, with D tentatively TRBD1 (5 bases). Germline-derived CDR1 and CDR2 are SGHTA and FQGNSA. The CDR3 has 14 residues. Trimming removed 0 bases from V and 1 base from J, with 5 bases in between. In DNA, the CDR3 is TGTGCCAGCAGCTTAGCCAGGGGCACAGATACGCAGTATTTT. Residues: CASSLARGTDTQYF.

The chain uses TRBV4-1 and TRBJ2-7; the D gene is possibly TRBD2 (6 bases). The V end lost 3 bases, the J end lost 0 bases, and 15 bases lay between the germline ends. CDR3 length: 16 residues. CDR1 MGHRA and CDR2 YSYEKL come from the germline V gene. CDR3 in amino acids: CASSHSGGSGSYEQYF. The CDR3 nucleotides read TGCGCCAGCAGCCACTCTGGCGGTAGCGGCTCCTACGAGCAGTACTTC.

V is TRBV20-1 and J is TRBJ2-2; 13 bases align to TRBD2. With 3 bases clipped from V and 5 bases from J, the junction kept 9 bases outside the gene matches. Germline CDR1 and CDR2: DFQATT and SNEGSKA (reference sequence). CDR3 length: 17 amino acids. CDR3 residues: CSASGLAGAGGTGELFF. The DNA for the CDR3 is TGCAGTGCTAGTGGACTAGCGGGGGCCGGAGGGACCGGGGAGCTGTTTTTT.

As DNA, the CDR3 is TGTGCCAGCAGACGGGACATCTCTGGGGCCAACGTCCTGACTTTC. It codes for CASRRDISGANVLTF. The rearrangement joins TRBV5-4 to TRBJ2-6; possible D gene TRBD1, 6 bases. The germline gives CDR1 SGHNT, CDR2 YYREEE (reference sequence). The CDR3 contains 15 residues. V was shortened by 5 bases and J by 0 bases, with 9 bases between the two germline ends.

CDR3 nucleotide sequence: TGTGCCAGCAGCCTAAGCGGACAGGTCTCTGGAAACACCATATATTTT. This sequence encodes CASSLSGQVSGNTIYF. The chain has TRBV7-9 and TRBJ1-3; 7 nucleotides agree with TRBD1. This CDR3 has 16 amino acids. V gave up 5 bases and J gave up 0 bases; unmatched junction bases: 7. The V gene's germline CDR1 is SEHNR and CDR2 FQNEAQ (reference sequence).

V usage is TRBV6-1 and J usage is TRBJ2-7; maybe TRBD2 (6 bases). The CDR3 is made up of 14 amino acids. Trimming left V 1 base short and J 3 bases short, with 10 bases between. Germline assignment: CDR1 MNHNS and CDR2 SASEGT. The chain's CDR3 is CASSEVGGNYEQYF. CDR3 DNA: TGTGCCAGCAGTGAAGTCGGGGGAAACTACGAGCAGTACTTC.

The V call is TRBV4-2, the J call TRBJ2-7; TRBD2 matches 8 bases. J gave up 2 bases and V 0 bases, and 15 bases lay outside the gene matches. Germline CDR1 LGHNA, CDR2 YNFKEQ. This CDR3 has 19 residues. This CDR3 reads CASSQEWGLAGFKTYEQYF. CDR3 coding DNA: TGTGCCAGCAGCCAAGAATGGGGTCTAGCGGGCTTTAAAACCTACGAGCAGTACTTC.

The gene calls are TRBV9 and TRBJ2-1, with 8 nucleotides matching TRBD2. The V gene end was trimmed by 4 bases and the J gene end by 2 bases; junction bases not matched to a gene: 5. The CDR3 extends over 15 amino acids. CDR1 and CDR2 (germline): SGDLS, YYNGEE. CDR3 nucleotides: TGTGCCAGCAGCACAGGACTAGCCCCCTACAATGAGCAGTTCTTC. This encodes CASSTGLAPYNEQFF.

The rearrangement uses TRBV28 and TRBJ2-1, with D maybe TRBD2 (8 bases). This CDR3 region has 13 residues. From germline, CDR1 is MDHEN and CDR2 SYDVKM. Trimming pared 8 bases from V and 8 bases from J, leaving 16 bases between. The DNA of the CDR3 is TGTGCCAGCTGGACGGGAGGGGGCGATGAGCAGTTCTTC. Translated, it gives CASWTGGGDEQFF.

This clone was counted only a few times. The chain has TRBV27 and TRBJ1-2, with TRBD1 matching over 10 bases. The CDR3 is 17 residues long. Trimming removed 5 bases from V and 3 bases from J; junction bases left unmatched: 12. Germline lookup yields CDR1 MNHEY and CDR2 SMNVEV (reference sequence). DNA of the CDR3: TGTGCCAGCAGTACCTTGAGTCCGGGACAGGGGTACTATGGCTACACCTTC. Its translation: CASSTLSPGQGYYGYTF.

The chain couples TRBV9 to TRBJ2-3; 11 positions agree with TRBD2. V dropped 3 bases and J dropped 1; count of bases not matched to a gene: 4. CDR1 SGDLS and CDR2 YYNGEE come from the germline V gene. This CDR3 contains 16 residues. The CDR3 DNA reads TGTGCCAGCAGCGGACTAGCGGGACCGCGCACAGATACGCAGTATTTT. It yields the protein CASSGLAGPRTDTQYF.

The chain recombines TRBV7-9 with TRBJ1-4; unclear D gene. V was trimmed by 1 base and J by 6 bases, leaving 9 bases between them. Germline V CDR1 and CDR2: SEHNR, FQNEAQ (reference sequence). CDR3 length: 14 residues. The CDR3 nucleotides are TGTGCCAGCAGCTTAGAAGACACCGATGAAAAACTGTTTTTT. Translated, it gives CASSLEDTDEKLFF.

The chain links TRBV6-2 or TRBV6-3 to TRBJ1-6, with a tentative D call TRBD1 (6 bases). The CDR3 runs to 16 residues. Per the germline V gene, CDR1 is MNHEY and CDR2 is SVGEGT. Trimming took off 3 bases at V and 14 bases at J, with 23 bases between the two ends. CDR3 coding DNA: TGTGCCAGCAGTTATCAAAGGGACCAGGGGAACGCGGCCCTCCACTTT. Translating gives CASSYQRDQGNAALHF.

The rearrangement uses TRBV27 and TRBJ2-7; D possibly corresponds to TRBD2 (6 bases). The ends were cut back, 5 bases at V and 5 bases at J, with 7 bases in the middle. Germline V lookup: CDR1 MNHEY, CDR2 SMNVEV (reference sequence). The CDR3 extends over 11 amino acids. The CDR3 is CASSGGNEQYF. The CDR3 bases are TGTGCCAGCAGTGGAGGGAACGAGCAGTACTTC.

This sequence joins TRBV12-3 or TRBV12-4 and TRBJ1-1; no clear D. This CDR3 contains 12 residues. Trimming shortened V by 5 bases and J by 3 bases, and 7 bases separated the two germline ends. The CDR3 loop is CASSPPDTEAFF. The CDR3 coding sequence is TGTGCCAGCAGTCCCCCCGACACTGAAGCTTTCTTT.

This chain uses TRBV5-1 with TRBJ1-1, with a weak D call TRBD1 (5 bases). V dropped 5 bases and J dropped 0 bases, with 14 bases sitting between them. The CDR3 length is 15 residues. Germline loops: CDR1 SGHRS, CDR2 YFSETQ. DNA of the CDR3: TGCGCCAGCAGGAAGACGGGGGTTTTGAACACTGAAGCTTTCTTT. It is translated as CASRKTGVLNTEAFF.

This chain uses TRBV27 with TRBJ1-3; 7 bases align to TRBD1. V gave up 6 bases and J gave up 7 bases; unmatched junction bases: 9. The germline V gene has CDR1 MNHEY and CDR2 SMNVEV (reference sequence). There are 14 residues in the CDR3. CDR3 bases: TGTGCCAGCAGCCAGAACAGGGGCCTGAACACCATATATTTT. Amino acid sequence: CASSQNRGLNTIYF.

The chain combines TRBV19 with TRBJ2-7; 7 bases are a match to TRBD1. CDR1 LNHDA and CDR2 SQIVND come from the germline V gene (reference sequence). There are 17 residues in the CDR3. V trimming: 2 bases; J trimming: 13 bases; junction bases outside the gene matches: 23. The CDR3 loop reads CASSILRQQGNLRASYF. The CDR3 DNA follows: TGTGCCAGTAGTATACTCCGCCAACAGGGGAATCTACGAGCTTCTTACTTC.

V is TRBV4-3 and J is TRBJ2-5; TRBD1 is a possible D gene (5 bases). Trimming stripped 3 bases from V and 1 base from J, with 12 bases between. This CDR3 is built from 15 residues. Germline loops: CDR1 LGHNA, CDR2 YSLEER. This chain's CDR3 is CASSHSGQGQETQYF. The CDR3 DNA sequence: TGCGCCAGCAGCCACTCCGGCCAGGGCCAAGAGACCCAGTACTTC.